This TCR beta chain was obtained from a study of shared clonotypes between healthy human individuals. The wider study: Ranging from 18 to 49 in age, donors were a couple of women and three men. There were three CD4 naive, three CD4 memory, two CD8 naive and one CD8 memory plates per donor. Findings of the study overall: Rarefaction analysis demonstrated incomplete sorted-subset sequencing notwithstanding large depth. Four donors had about 5.1% of their naive CD4 clonotypes in common.

TCRdb's copy holds only in-frame clones and misses some; the assay was immunoSEQ multiplex PCR. The profile shows about 2 million clones, around 95% of them singletons. Trimming removed 0 bases from V and 2 bases from J; junction bases left unmatched: 4. Germline CDR1 SGHNT, CDR2 YYREEE (reference sequence). This CDR3 spans 15 amino acids. Regarding this clone: What it recognizes is unknown.

This sequence was found in a man aged 18 to 35 in good health. Sequenced material: naive CD4+ T cells sorted from blood. Subset meaning: CD45RA+ positively selected. The J gene is TRBJ2-5, the V gene TRBV5-4, with 7 positions matching TRBD2. The CDR3 here is CASSLGAGAQETQYF. The CDR3 DNA sequence: TGTGCCAGCAGCTTGGGGGCGGGAGCTCAAGAGACCCAGTACTTC.